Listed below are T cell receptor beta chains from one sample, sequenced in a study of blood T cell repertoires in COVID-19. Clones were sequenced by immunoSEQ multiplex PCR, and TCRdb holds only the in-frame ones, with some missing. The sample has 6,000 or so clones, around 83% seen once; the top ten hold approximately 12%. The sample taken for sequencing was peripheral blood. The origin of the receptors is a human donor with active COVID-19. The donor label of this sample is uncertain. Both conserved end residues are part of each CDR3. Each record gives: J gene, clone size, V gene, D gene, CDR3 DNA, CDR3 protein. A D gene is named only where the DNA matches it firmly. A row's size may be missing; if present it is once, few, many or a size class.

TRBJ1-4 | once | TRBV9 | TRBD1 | TGTGCCAGCACCAACGAAAGGGGGCTAGGAAAACTGTTTTTT | CASTNERGLGKLFF
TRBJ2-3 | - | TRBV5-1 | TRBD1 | TGCGCCAGCAGCAGAGGGGACAGACATTTCACAGATACGCAGTATTTT | CASSRGDRHFTDTQYF
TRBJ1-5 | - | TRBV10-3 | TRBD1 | TGTGCCATCAGTGACTCAGGGGGCTTAAGCAATCAGCCCCAGCATTTT | CAISDSGGLSNQPQHF
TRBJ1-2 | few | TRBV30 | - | TGTGCCCTATTCCAGCAGGACTATGGCTACACCTTC | CALFQQDYGYTF
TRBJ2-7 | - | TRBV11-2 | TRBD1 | TGTGCCAGCCGGTGGGACAGGGGGCAAGAGCAGTACTTC | CASRWDRGQEQYF
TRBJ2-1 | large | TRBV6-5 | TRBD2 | TGTGCCAGCAGTTACCGTCCGGGGGGAGTTGAGCAGTTCTTC | CASSYRPGGVEQFF
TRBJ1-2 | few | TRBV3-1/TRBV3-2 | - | TGTGCCAGCAGCCTTGACAGGAACCCCTTCTATGGCTACACCTTC | CASSLDRNPFYGYTF
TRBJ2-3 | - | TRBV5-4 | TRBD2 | TGTGCCAGCAGCTGGGGGGGGACTAGGTCCGCAGATACGCAGTATTTT | CASSWGGTRSADTQYF
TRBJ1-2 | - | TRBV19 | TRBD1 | TGTGCCAGTAGCCCGACAGGGAATGGCTACACCTTC | CASSPTGNGYTF
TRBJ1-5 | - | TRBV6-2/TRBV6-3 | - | TGTGCCAGCAGTTACACCGGGTGGGGAGGACAGCCCCAGCATTTT | CASSYTGWGGQPQHF
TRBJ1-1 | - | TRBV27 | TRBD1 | TGTGCCAGCAGTTTACCGCGGGGACAGGGGAAGGGCACTGAAGCTTTCTTT | CASSLPRGQGKGTEAFF
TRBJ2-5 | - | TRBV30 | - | TGTGCCCGCCGGGACATTAGAGAGACCCAGTACTTC | CARRDIRETQYF
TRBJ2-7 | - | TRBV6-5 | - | TGTGCCAGCAGCAGGTTGACAGGACCCTACGAGCAGTACTTC | CASSRLTGPYEQYF
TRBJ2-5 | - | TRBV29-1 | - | TGCAGCGTCACACTCCCAGGGCGCGAAGAGACCCAGTACTTC | CSVTLPGREETQYF
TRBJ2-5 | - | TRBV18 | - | TGTGCCAGCTCACCACGCGGGACTCCCGAAGAGACCCAGTACTTC | CASSPRGTPEETQYF
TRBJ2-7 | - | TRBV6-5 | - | TGTGCCAGCACCGAGCCCTTCTCCTACGAGCAGTACTTC | CASTEPFSYEQYF
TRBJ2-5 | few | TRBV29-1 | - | TGCAGCGTTCGAGAGGGAAGCTGGGAGACCCAGTACTTC | CSVREGSWETQYF
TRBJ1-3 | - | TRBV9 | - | TGTGCCAGCAGCGTAGACCCCAGGGTGTTCGGAAACACCATATATTTT | CASSVDPRVFGNTIYF
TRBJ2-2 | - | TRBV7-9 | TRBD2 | TGTGCCAGCAGCTTAGTTAGGCCCGGGGGGACCGGGGAGCTGTTTTTT | CASSLVRPGGTGELFF
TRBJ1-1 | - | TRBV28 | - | TGTGCCAGCAGTTTAGAACTTACAGGGAACACTGAAGCTTTCTTT | CASSLELTGNTEAFF
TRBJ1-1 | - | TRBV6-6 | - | TGTGCCAGCAGTTACTCAGGGACATTGAACACTGAAGCTTTCTTT | CASSYSGTLNTEAFF
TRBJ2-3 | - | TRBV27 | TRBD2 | TGTGCCAGCAGTATGTCTAGCGGGAGGGCCGCGACAGATACGCAGTATTTT | CASSMSSGRAATDTQYF
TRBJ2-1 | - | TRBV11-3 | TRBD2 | TGTGCCAGCAGCCCCCGGGGGGGTGAGCAGTTCTTC | CASSPRGGEQFF
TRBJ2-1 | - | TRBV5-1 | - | TGCGCCAGCAGCTTGGCTAGGAGGGGAAGCAATGAGCAGTTCTTC | CASSLARRGSNEQFF
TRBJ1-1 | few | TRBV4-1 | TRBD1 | TGCGCCAGCAGTCGAGGACAGGCTGGTGGGTTTGAAGCTTTCTTT | CASSRGQAGGFEAFF
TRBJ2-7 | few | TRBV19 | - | TGTGCCAGTAGTAAACGAGGCTACGAGCAGTACTTC | CASSKRGYEQYF
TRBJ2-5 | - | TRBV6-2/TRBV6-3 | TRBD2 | TGTGCCAGCAGTTACTCGAGGGGACTAGGAGAGACCCAGTACTTC | CASSYSRGLGETQYF
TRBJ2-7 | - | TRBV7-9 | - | TGTGCCAGCAGCTTGCGGGACAGCCCCTACGAGCAGTACTTC | CASSLRDSPYEQYF
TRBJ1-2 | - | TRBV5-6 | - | TGTGCCAGCAGCTTGAAACAGGGCGGCTATGGCTACACCTTC | CASSLKQGGYGYTF
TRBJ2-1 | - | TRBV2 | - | TGTGCCAGCAGTCGCAGACCAGGGTCTGAGCAGTTCTTC | CASSRRPGSEQFF
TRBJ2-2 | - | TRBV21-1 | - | TGTGCCAGCAGCAAAACGGGAGAACACCGGGGAGCTGTTTTT | CASSKTGEHRGAVF
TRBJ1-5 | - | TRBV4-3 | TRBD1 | TGCGCCAGCAGCCATCTCTCTACAGGGGAGAGGAGTCAGCCCCAGCATTTT | CASSHLSTGERSQPQHF
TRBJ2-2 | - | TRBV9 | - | TGTGCCAGCAGCGTGACAGGAGTGAACACCGGGGAGCTGTTTTTT | CASSVTGVNTGELFF
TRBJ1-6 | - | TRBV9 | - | TGTGCCAGCAGCGTTCACAGCTTGAGCTCCTATAATTCACCCCTCCACTTT | CASSVHSLSSYNSPLHF
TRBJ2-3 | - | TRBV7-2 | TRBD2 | TGTGCCAGCAGCCCGCTGGGACTAGCGGCGAGCACAGATACGCAGTATTTT | CASSPLGLAASTDTQYF
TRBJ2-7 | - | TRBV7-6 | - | TGTGCCAGCAGCTTATTTTCCCTAACCTCCTACGAGCAGTACTTC | CASSLFSLTSYEQYF
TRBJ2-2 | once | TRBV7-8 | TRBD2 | TGTGCCAGCAGCCCCCGGACTAGGCAAACCGGGGAGCTGTTTTTT | CASSPRTRQTGELFF
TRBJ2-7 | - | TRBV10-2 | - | TGCGCCAGCAGTGACTACCGGGACAACTACGAGCAGTACTTC | CASSDYRDNYEQYF
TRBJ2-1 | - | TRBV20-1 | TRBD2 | TGCAGTGCTAGTGGGACTAGCGGGTCGAGCTCCTACAATGAGCAGTTCTTC | CSASGTSGSSSYNEQFF
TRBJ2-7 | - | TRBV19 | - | TGTGCCAGTAGTATAGGGGGGCGAGTAGGCTACGAGCAGTACTTC | CASSIGGRVGYEQYF
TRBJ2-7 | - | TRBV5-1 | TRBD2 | TGCGCCAGCAGCTTGGTCTCGGGAGGGACCTACGAGCAGTACTTC | CASSLVSGGTYEQYF
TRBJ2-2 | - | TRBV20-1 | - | TGCAGTGCTAGTCGGCAGGGCGGCACCGGGGAGCTGTTTTTT | CSASRQGGTGELFF
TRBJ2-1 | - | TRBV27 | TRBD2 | TGTGCCAGCAGTTGGGGGACTAGCGGGAGTGGGTCCTACAATGAGCAGTTCTTC | CASSWGTSGSGSYNEQFF
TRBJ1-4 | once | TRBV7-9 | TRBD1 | TGTGCCAGCAGAAGAGACAGGGTAACTAATGAAAAACTGTTTTTT | CASRRDRVTNEKLFF
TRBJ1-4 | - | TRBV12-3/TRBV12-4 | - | TGTGCCAGCAGTTTCCCGAGGGAAAAACTGTTTTTT | CASSFPREKLFF
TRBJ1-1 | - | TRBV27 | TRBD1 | TGTGCCAGCAGTTTAGGGGACAGACTGAACACTGAAGCTTTCTTT | CASSLGDRLNTEAFF
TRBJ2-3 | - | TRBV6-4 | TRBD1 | TGTGCCAGCTCCCGGACAGGGGCCTCTTCAGATACGCAGTATTTT | CASSRTGASSDTQYF
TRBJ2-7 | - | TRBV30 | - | TGTGCCTGGAGTTCCAGGGACTACGAGCAGTACTTC | CAWSSRDYEQYF
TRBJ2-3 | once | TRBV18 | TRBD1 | TGTGCCAGCTCACTTTTGACAGGGGGCGTCACAGATACGCAGTATTTT | CASSLLTGGVTDTQYF
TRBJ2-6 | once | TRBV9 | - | TGTGCCAGCAGCGTTGGCGGGGCCAACGTCCTGACTTTC | CASSVGGANVLTF
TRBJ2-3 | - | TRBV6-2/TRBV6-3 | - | TGTGCCAGCAGTTACCTCACAGATACGCAGTATTTT | CASSYLTDTQYF
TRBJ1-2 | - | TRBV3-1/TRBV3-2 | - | TGTGCCAGCAGCCAAGAAGTAAGCGGCTATGGCTACACCTTC | CASSQEVSGYGYTF
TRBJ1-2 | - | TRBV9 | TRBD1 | TGTGCCAGCAGCGTATTCCCTCGGGACAGTTACGGCTATGGCTACACCTTC | CASSVFPRDSYGYGYTF
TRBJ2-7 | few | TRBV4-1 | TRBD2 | TGCGCCAGCAGCCAAGTACAGCGGGGTCTATTAAGCTCCTACGAGCAGTACTTC | CASSQVQRGLLSSYEQYF
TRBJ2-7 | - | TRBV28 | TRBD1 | TGTGCCAGCAGCCTCGGGACAGGGGCCCCCTACGAGCAGTACTTC | CASSLGTGAPYEQYF
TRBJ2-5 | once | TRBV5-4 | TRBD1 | TGTGCCAGCAGCCACAGGGGCACCATCCAAGAGACCCAGTACTTC | CASSHRGTIQETQYF
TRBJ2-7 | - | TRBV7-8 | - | TGTGCCAGCAGCTTAGCGCAAGTTCAGGGCTTTTTCCCCTACGAGCAGTACTTC | CASSLAQVQGFFPYEQYF